The clone carrying this T cell receptor beta chain was counted ten times or more. The library protocol tagged individual cDNA molecules with unique molecular identifiers. A single record per CDR3 protein comes from TCRdb applying MiXCR to the 5' RACE reads. The repertoire consists of more than 55,000 distinct CDR3 sequences, with approximately 6.1% occurring once and the leading ten covering 3% to 4%. V lost 0 bases and J lost 7, with 16 bases in between. This CDR3 is built from 16 residues. Germline CDR1 and CDR2: MGHRA and YSYEKL. This specimen belongs to a study of early T cells in non-severe SARS-CoV-2 infection.

The input for sequencing was whole blood, taken at baseline. The receptor's source is an adult who was a healthcare worker with PCR-confirmed SARS-CoV-2 infection or an uninfected control (not recorded which). This chain joins TRBV4-1 and TRBJ2-1; tentatively, D is TRBD2 (6 bases). The CDR3 sequence: CASSQERDQPPNEQFF. CDR3 nucleotide sequence: TGCGCCAGCAGCCAAGAGCGGGATCAACCGCCGAATGAGCAGTTCTTC.